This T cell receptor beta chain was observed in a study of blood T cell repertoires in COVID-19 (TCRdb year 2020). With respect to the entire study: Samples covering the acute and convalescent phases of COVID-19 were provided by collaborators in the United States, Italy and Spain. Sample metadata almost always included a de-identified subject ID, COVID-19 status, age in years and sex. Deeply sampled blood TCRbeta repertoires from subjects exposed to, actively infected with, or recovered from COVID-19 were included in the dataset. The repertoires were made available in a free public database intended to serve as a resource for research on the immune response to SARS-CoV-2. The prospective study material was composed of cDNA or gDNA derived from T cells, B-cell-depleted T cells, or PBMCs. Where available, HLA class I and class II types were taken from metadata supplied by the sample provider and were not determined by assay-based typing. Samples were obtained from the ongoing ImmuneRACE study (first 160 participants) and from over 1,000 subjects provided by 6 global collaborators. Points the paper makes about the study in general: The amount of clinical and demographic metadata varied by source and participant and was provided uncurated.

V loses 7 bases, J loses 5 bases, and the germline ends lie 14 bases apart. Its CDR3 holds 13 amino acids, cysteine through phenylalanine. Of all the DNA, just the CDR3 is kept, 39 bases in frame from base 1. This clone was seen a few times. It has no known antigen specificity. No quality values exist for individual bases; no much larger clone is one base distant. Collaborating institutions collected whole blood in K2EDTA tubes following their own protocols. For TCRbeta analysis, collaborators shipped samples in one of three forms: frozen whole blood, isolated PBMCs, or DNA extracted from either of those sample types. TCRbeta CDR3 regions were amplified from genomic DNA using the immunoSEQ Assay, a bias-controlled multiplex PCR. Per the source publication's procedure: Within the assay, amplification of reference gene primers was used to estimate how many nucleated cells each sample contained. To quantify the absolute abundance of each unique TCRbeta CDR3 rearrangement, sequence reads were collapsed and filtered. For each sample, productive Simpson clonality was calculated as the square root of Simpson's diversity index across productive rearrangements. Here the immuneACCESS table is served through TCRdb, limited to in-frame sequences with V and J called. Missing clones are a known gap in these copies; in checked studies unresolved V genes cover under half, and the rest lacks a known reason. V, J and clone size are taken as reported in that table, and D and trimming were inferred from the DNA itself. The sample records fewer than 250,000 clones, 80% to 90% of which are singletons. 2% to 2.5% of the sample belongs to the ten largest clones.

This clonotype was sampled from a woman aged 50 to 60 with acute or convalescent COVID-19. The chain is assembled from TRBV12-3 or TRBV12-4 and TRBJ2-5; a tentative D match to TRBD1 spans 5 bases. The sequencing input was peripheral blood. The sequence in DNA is TGTGCCAGCACCCGACAGTGGCGGGAGACCCAGTACTTC. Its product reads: CASTRQWRETQYF.